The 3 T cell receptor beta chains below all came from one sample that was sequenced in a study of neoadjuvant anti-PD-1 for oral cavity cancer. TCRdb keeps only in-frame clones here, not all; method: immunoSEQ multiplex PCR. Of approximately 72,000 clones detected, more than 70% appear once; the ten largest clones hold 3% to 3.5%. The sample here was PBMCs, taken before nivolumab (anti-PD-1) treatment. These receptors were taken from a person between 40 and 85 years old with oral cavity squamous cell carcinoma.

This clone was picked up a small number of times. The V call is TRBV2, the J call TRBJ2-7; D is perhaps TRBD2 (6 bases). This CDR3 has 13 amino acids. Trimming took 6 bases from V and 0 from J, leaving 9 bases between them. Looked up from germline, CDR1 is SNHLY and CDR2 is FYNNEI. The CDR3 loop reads CASRGTFSYEQYF. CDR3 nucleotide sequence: TGTGCCAGCAGGGGGACTTTCTCCTACGAGCAGTACTTC.

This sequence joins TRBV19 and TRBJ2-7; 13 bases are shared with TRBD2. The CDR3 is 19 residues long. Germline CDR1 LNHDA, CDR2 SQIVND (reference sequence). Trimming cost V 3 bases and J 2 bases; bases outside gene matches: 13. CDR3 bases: TGTGCCAGTAGTATCGAGGGGACTAGCGGGGACCGCCCAACCTACGAGCAGTACTTC. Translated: CASSIEGTSGDRPTYEQYF.

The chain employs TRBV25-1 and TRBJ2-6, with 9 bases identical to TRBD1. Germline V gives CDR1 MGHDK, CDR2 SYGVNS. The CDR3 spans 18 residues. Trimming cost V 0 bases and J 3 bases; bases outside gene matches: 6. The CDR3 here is CASSEYEGTGNGANVLTF. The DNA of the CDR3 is TGTGCCAGCAGTGAATATGAAGGGACAGGGAATGGGGCCAACGTCCTGACTTTC.